These T cell receptor beta chains were read from a single sample in a study of shared clonotypes between healthy human individuals. Only in-frame clones appear in the TCRdb table, and some are missing; sequencing was by immunoSEQ multiplex PCR. The data hold fewer than 1.6 million clones, with just under 99% observed a single time. Source material: naive CD4+ T cells sorted from blood. These TCRs come from a man aged 25-45 years in good health. CDR3s include the opening cysteine and the closing phenylalanine or tryptophan. D genes are given only for firm matches. Not every row has a clone size; where given, it reads once, few, many or a size class.

D	V	J	size	CDR3	DNA
NA	TRBV28	TRBJ1-4	NA	CASSLQATNEKLFF	TGTGCCAGCAGTTTACAGGCAACTAATGAAAAACTGTTTTTT
NA	TRBV4-1	TRBJ1-3	NA	CASSHPGANSGNTIYF	TGCGCCAGCAGCCATCCGGGGGCTAATTCTGGAAACACCATATATTTT
TRBD2	TRBV5-1	TRBJ2-5	NA	CASSLLAGEETQYF	TGCGCCAGCAGCTTACTAGCGGGAGAAGAGACCCAGTACTTC
NA	TRBV5-1	TRBJ1-1	NA	CASSSTGLGEAFF	TGCGCCAGCAGCTCGACAGGTCTCGGTGAAGCTTTCTTT
NA	TRBV5-1	TRBJ2-1	once	CASSLVKYNEQFF	TGCGCCAGCAGCTTAGTAAAGTACAATGAGCAGTTCTTC
TRBD1	TRBV9	TRBJ2-3	NA	CASSRGPIPSTDTQYF	TGTGCCAGCAGCAGGGGGCCAATCCCTAGCACAGATACGCAGTATTTT
TRBD2	TRBV4-1	TRBJ2-1	NA	CASSPRGLAGVHEQFF	TGCGCCAGCAGCCCAAGAGGATTAGCGGGAGTCCATGAGCAGTTCTTC
TRBD1	TRBV15	TRBJ1-2	NA	CATSNSRTGQWTYGYTF	TGTGCCACCAGCAACAGCCGGACAGGGCAATGGACCTATGGCTACACCTTC
NA	TRBV25-1	TRBJ2-7	NA	CASSRGYEQYF	TGTGCCAGCAGTCGGGGCTACGAGCAGTACTTC
NA	TRBV6-5	TRBJ2-7	NA	CASSYSTSPYRHEQYF	TGTGCCAGCAGTTACTCGACTAGTCCGTATCGTCACGAGCAGTACTTC
NA	TRBV19	TRBJ2-1	NA	CASSIDGRGYRISYNEQFF	TGTGCCAGTAGTATAGACGGCCGGGGATACAGGATCTCCTACAATGAGCAGTTCTTC
NA	TRBV5-1	TRBJ1-3	NA	CASSLRIGNGVGNTIYF	TGCGCCAGCAGCTTGAGAATAGGGAACGGCGTTGGAAACACCATATATTTT
NA	TRBV7-9	TRBJ2-1	NA	CASSSSTAVNNEQFF	TGTGCCAGCAGCTCCAGTACAGCGGTAAACAATGAGCAGTTCTTC
NA	TRBV5-1	TRBJ2-3	NA	CASSLNSRSSDTQYF	TGCGCCAGCAGCTTGAATTCTAGAAGTTCAGATACGCAGTATTTT
TRBD2	TRBV7-9	TRBJ2-1	NA	CASSRGTSGVDEQFF	TGTGCCAGCAGCCGGGGGACTAGCGGTGTAGATGAGCAGTTCTTC
TRBD1	TRBV5-1	TRBJ1-4	once	CASSFSGTGPANEKLFF	TGCGCCAGCAGCTTTTCCGGGACAGGGCCAGCTAATGAAAAACTGTTTTTT
TRBD1	TRBV11-3	TRBJ2-5	NA	CASSGTGQETQYF	TGTGCCAGCAGCGGGACAGGACAAGAGACCCAGTACTTC
NA	TRBV1	TRBJ2-1	once	CTSSQSLEFLDEQFF	TGCACCAGCAGCCAATCCCTAGAGTTCTTAGATGAGCAGTTCTTC
NA	TRBV28	TRBJ2-5	NA	CASSNRKWYQETQYF	TGTGCCAGCAGTAACAGGAAATGGTACCAAGAGACCCAGTACTTC
TRBD1	TRBV5-1	TRBJ2-7	once	CASSTLSGTGVIAGTYEQYF	TGCGCCAGCAGCACCCTTTCCGGGACAGGGGTTATTGCCGGAACTTACGAGCAGTACTTC